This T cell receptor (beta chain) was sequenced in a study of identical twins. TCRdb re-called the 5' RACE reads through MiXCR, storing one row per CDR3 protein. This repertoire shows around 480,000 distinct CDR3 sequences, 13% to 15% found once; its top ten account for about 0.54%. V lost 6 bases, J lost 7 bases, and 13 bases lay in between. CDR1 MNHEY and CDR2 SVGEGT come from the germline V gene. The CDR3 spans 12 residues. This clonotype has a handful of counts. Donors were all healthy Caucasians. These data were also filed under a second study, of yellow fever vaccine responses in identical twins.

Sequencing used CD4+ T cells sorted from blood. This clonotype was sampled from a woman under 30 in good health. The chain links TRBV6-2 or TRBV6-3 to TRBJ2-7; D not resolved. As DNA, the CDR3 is TGTGCCAGCAGCTCCCGGGCAGAGGAGCAGTACTTC. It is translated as CASSSRAEEQYF.